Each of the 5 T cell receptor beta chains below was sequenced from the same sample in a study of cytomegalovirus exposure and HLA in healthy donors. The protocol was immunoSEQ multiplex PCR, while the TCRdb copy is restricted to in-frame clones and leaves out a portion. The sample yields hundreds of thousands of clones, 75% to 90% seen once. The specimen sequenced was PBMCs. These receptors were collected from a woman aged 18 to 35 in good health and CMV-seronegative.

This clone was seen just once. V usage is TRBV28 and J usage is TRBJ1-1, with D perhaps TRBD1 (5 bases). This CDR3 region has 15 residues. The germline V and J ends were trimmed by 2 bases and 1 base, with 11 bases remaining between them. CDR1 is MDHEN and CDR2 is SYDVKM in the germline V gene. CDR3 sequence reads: CASSLIGGRNTEAFF. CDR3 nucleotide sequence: TGTGCCAGCAGTTTAATCGGGGGGAGGAACACTGAAGCTTTCTTT.

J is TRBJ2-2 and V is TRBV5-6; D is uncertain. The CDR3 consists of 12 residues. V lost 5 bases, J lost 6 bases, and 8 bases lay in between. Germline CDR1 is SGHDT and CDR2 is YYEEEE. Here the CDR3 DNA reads TGTGCCAGCAGTTACATCGCCGGGGAGCTGTTTTTT. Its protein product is CASSYIAGELFF.

The CDR3 spells CASSLVRQGIEEQFF. The DNA of the CDR3 is TGCGCCAGCAGCTTGGTGAGACAGGGTATTGAGGAGCAGTTCTTC. V and J are TRBV5-1 and TRBJ2-1; 7 nucleotides line up with TRBD1. Germline CDR1 is SGHRS and CDR2 is YFSETQ. The CDR3 is 15 residues long. J lost 10 bases, V lost 0 bases, and 10 bases had no gene match.

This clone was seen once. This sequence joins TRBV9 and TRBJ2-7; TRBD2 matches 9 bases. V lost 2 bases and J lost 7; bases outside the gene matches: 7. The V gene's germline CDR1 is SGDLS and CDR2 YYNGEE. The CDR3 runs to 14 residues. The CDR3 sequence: CASSVAGGPGEQYF. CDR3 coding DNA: TGTGCCAGCAGCGTCGCGGGAGGGCCGGGGGAGCAGTACTTC.

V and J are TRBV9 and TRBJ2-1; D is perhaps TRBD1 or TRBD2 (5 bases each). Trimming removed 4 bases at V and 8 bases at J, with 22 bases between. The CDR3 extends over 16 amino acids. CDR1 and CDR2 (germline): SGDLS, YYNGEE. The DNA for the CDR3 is TGTGCCAGCAGCTTAGAGGGCCAGGGTCGCTTGGATGAGCAGTTCTTC. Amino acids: CASSLEGQGRLDEQFF.